This T cell receptor (beta chain) emerged from a study of control samples from healthy donors and cancer patients. TCRdb's copy holds only in-frame clones and misses some; the assay was immunoSEQ multiplex PCR. The data contain 130,000 or so clones, roughly 89% of them singletons. Trimming pared 5 bases from V and 3 bases from J, leaving 14 bases between. The CDR3 is 15 amino acids. The V gene's germline CDR1 is SGHTA and CDR2 FQGTGA. The chain employs TRBV7-3 and TRBJ2-1, with TRBD2 as a possible D gene (6 bases). The sequence was collected from a man aged 50 to 59 with head and neck cancer. Material: PBMCs. In DNA form, the CDR3 reads TGTGCCAGCAGCCATATCGCGACTAGCTACAATGAGCAGTTCTTC. Residues: CASSHIATSYNEQFF.